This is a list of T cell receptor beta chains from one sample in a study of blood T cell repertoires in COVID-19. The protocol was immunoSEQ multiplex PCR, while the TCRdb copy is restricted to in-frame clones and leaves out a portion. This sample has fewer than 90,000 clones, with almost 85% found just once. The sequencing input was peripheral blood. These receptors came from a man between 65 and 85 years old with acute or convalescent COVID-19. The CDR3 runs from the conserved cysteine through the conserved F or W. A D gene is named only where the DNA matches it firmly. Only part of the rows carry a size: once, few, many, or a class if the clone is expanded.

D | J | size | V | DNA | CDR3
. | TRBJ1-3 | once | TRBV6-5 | TGTGCCAGCAGACAACAGGGACCCTCTGGAAACACCATATATTTT | CASRQQGPSGNTIYF
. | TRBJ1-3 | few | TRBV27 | TGTGCCAGCAGGCTATCGTCGGGAAACACCATATATTTT | CASRLSSGNTIYF
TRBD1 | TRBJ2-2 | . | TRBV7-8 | TGTGCCAGCAGCATCGGACAGGCGAACACCGGGGAGCTGTTTTTT | CASSIGQANTGELFF
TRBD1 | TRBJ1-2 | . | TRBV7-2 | TGTGCCAGCAGCTTAGGGCCCGGACAGGGGAATGGCTACACCTTC | CASSLGPGQGNGYTF
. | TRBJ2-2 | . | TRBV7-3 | TGTGCCAGCAGCTTATCAGGAACCGGGGAGCTGTTTTTT | CASSLSGTGELFF
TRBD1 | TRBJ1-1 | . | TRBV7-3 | TGTGCCAGCAGCCCTGGACAGGTCAATGGTCCCGTCCCCGGATCTGAAGCTTTCTTT | CASSPGQVNGPVPGSEAFF
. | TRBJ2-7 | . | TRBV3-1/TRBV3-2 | TGTGCCAGCAGTTACCAAGGGGGCGAGCAGTACTTC | CASSYQGGEQYF
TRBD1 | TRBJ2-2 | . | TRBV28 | TGTGCCAGCAGTTCGGGACAGGCCACCGGGGAGCTGTTTTTT | CASSSGQATGELFF
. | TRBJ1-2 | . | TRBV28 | TGTGCCAGTTGCCAATACAGGGTTAACTATGGCTACACCTTC | CASCQYRVNYGYTF
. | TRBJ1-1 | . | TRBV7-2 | TGTGCCAGCAGCCTAGCTCTGACAGCGAACACTGAAGCTTTCTTT | CASSLALTANTEAFF
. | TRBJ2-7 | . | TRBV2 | TGTGCCAGCAGCGCAGGGTCAGGGATTCGGTATAATTCCTACGAGCAGTACTTC | CASSAGSGIRYNSYEQYF
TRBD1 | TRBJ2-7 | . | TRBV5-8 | TGTGCCAGCAGTCCTAAGGGGGCCGAGCAGTACTTC | CASSPKGAEQYF
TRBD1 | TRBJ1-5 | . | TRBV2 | TGTGCCAGCAGTGTTCCCGGGACAGGCCGCAATCAGCCCCAGCATTTT | CASSVPGTGRNQPQHF
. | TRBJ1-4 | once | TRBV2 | TGTGCCAGCAGTGTATATCGTAATGAAAAACTGTTTTTT | CASSVYRNEKLFF
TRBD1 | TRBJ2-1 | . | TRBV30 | TGTGCCTGGAGTACAGGGGGCTCCTACAATGAGCAGTTCTTC | CAWSTGGSYNEQFF
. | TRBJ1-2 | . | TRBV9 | TGTGCCAGCAGCCTGGGGGCGGTAGCTAACTATGGCTACACCTTC | CASSLGAVANYGYTF
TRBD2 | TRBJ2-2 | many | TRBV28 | TGTGCCAGTCAGCCGGGGGGTAACACCGGGGAGCTGTTTTTT | CASQPGGNTGELFF
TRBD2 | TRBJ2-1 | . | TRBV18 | TGTGCCAGCTCCCGCGAGACTAGCGGGAGTATCGTTGAGCAGTTCTTC | CASSRETSGSIVEQFF
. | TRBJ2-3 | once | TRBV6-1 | TGTGCCAGCAGTGAAGCTCAGGTGTGGGCAGATACGCAGTATTTT | CASSEAQVWADTQYF
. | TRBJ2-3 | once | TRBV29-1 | TGCAGCGTTATCAGCGGGTCAGATACGCAGTATTTT | CSVISGSDTQYF
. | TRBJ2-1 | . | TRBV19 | TGTGCCAGTACGGGGAGCTCCTACAATGAGCAGTTCTTC | CASTGSSYNEQFF
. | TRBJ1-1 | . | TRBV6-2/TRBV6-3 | TGTGCCAGCAGTTTCGGGCTTCGGGGAGACACTGAAGCTTTCTTT | CASSFGLRGDTEAFF
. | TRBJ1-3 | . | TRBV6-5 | TGTGCCAGCAGTTACTCCGGGTCCTCTGGAAACACCATATATTTT | CASSYSGSSGNTIYF
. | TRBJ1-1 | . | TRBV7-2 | TGTGCCAGCAGCTTAGTAGGGGGGAACACTGAAGCTTTCTTT | CASSLVGGNTEAFF
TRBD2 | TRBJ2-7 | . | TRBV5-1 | TGCGCCAGCAGCCTCGTGGGGACGGGGGGGTCCTTTGACGAGCAGTACTTC | CASSLVGTGGSFDEQYF
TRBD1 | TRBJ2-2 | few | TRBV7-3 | TGTGCCAGCAGCCAAGACAGGGGTTCCCCCGGGGAGCTGTTTTTT | CASSQDRGSPGELFF
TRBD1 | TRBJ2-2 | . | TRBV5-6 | TGTGCCAGCAGCTCAGGGGGCCGGACCGGGGAGCTGTTTTTT | CASSSGGRTGELFF
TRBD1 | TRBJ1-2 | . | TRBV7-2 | TGTGCCAGCAGCTTAGGTGGACAGGGGCGCTATGGCTACACCTTC | CASSLGGQGRYGYTF
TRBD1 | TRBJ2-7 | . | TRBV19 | TGTGCCAGTAGTATGGACAGGGCCTACGAGCAGTACTTC | CASSMDRAYEQYF
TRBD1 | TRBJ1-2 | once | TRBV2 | TGTGCCAGCAGCACGGACAGGGCGGGTGGCTACACCTTC | CASSTDRAGGYTF
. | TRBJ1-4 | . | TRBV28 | TGTGCCAGCGCTAGGGGCTATGAAAAACTGTTTTTT | CASARGYEKLFF
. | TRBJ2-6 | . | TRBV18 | TGTGCCAGCTCACCACTGTCGGAGGGTCTCGCTGGGGCCAACGTCCTGACTTTC | CASSPLSEGLAGANVLTF
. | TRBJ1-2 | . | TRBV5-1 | TGCGCCAGCAGCTTACCGGGGGGCTATGGCTACACCTTC | CASSLPGGYGYTF